The 18 T cell receptor beta chains below come from one sample, sequenced in a study of blood T cell repertoires in COVID-19. Method: immunoSEQ multiplex PCR; TCRdb's copy keeps in-frame clones and lacks some. The sample has fewer than 300,000 clones; about nine tenths are singletons. The sample comprised PBMCs or T cells enriched from blood (not recorded which). The receptors here all came from a woman aged 25 to 39 who had recovered from COVID-19.

This chain joins TRBV7-9 and TRBJ1-2; D is ambiguous. Trimming stripped 7 bases from V and 6 bases from J, with 12 bases between. The CDR3 is 12 amino acids. Per the germline V gene, CDR1 is SEHNR and CDR2 is FQNEAQ (reference sequence). Written as DNA, the CDR3 is TGTGCCAGCAACATAAGGCGGAATGGCTACACCTTC. Its protein product is CASNIRRNGYTF. The full variable domain, its missing parts supplied by reference TRBV7-9 and TRBJ1-2, is DTGVSQNPRHKITKRGQNVTFRCDPISEHNRLYWYRQTLGQGPEFLTYFQNEAQLEKSRLLSDRFSAERPKGSFSTLEIQRTEQGDSAMYLCASNIRRNGYTFGSGTRLTVV.

The rearrangement links TRBV10-2 to TRBJ2-7, with TRBD1 matching 9 bases. Germline lookup yields CDR1 WSHSY and CDR2 SAAADI. V was pared by 7 bases and J by 0 bases, with 16 bases of the junction left unmatched. The CDR3 runs to 18 residues. The CDR3 DNA reads as TGCGCCAGCAACGAACCTGGGACAGGGAACTGGTACTCCTACGAGCAGTACTTC. It specifies CASNEPGTGNWYSYEQYF.

This sequence joins TRBV29-1 and TRBJ2-5; 7 positions match TRBD2. This CDR3 is built from 15 residues. Germline-derived CDR1 and CDR2 are SQVTM and ANQGSEA. V was clipped by 3 bases and J by 5 bases; unmatched bases: 12. CDR3 region: CSVERRGSGYETQYF. The DNA of the CDR3 is TGCAGCGTTGAGCGGCGCGGGAGTGGATATGAGACCCAGTACTTC.

The genes are TRBV10-3 and TRBJ2-1; TRBD2 agrees at 10 bases. This CDR3 has 14 amino acids. The germline gives CDR1 ENHRY, CDR2 SYGVKD. V shed 7 bases and J 9 bases; nucleotides not matched to a gene: 9. In DNA form, the CDR3 reads TGTGCCATCATGGAAGCGGGAGGGCCGGGTGAGCAGTTCTTC. Translated: CAIMEAGGPGEQFF.

The table lists this clone with a count of one. V gene TRBV5-5 combines with J gene TRBJ1-1, with 7 bases lining up with TRBD1. After removal of 1 base from V and 5 bases from J, the junction contained 11 bases not matched to a gene. Germline assignment: CDR1 SGHKS and CDR2 YYEKEE (reference sequence). The CDR3 is 16 residues long. The CDR3, as DNA: TGTGCCAGCAGCTTGTCTGGCCAGTCCAGGGGGACTGAAGCTTTCTTT. This translates into CASSLSGQSRGTEAFF.

This clone was detected a few times. The chain is built from TRBV15 and TRBJ2-4; D is possibly TRBD2 (5 bases). V lost 0 bases and J lost 3, with 6 bases in between. Germline assignment: CDR1 LNHNV and CDR2 YYDKDF (reference sequence). The CDR3 is made up of 14 amino acids. CDR3 region: CATSREDYKNIQYF. In nucleotides, the CDR3 is TGTGCCACCAGCAGAGAAGACTACAAAAACATTCAGTACTTC.

This chain connects TRBV13 to TRBJ2-5, with 12 bases fitting TRBD2. Trimming removed 0 bases from V and 5 bases from J; junction bases left unmatched: 13. Germline V gene sequence: CDR1 PRHDT, CDR2 FYEKMQ (reference sequence). This CDR3 contains 19 residues. The CDR3 DNA sequence: TGTGCCAGCAGCTTAGGGACTAGCGGGAGTGGTTATGATTGGGAGACCCAGTACTTC. The encoded protein is CASSLGTSGSGYDWETQYF.

This chain links TRBV4-1 with TRBJ1-2; TRBD1 matches 10 bases. Germline-derived CDR1 and CDR2 are MGHRA and YSYEKL. The CDR3 length is 16 residues. Losses at the gene ends were 0 bases for V and 4 bases for J; bases not matched to a gene: 5. The CDR3, as DNA: TGCGCCAGCAGCCAAGAGACAGGGGGCGTCCCCTATGGCTACACCTTC. Its protein is CASSQETGGVPYGYTF.

J is TRBJ1-3 and V is TRBV5-4; D might be TRBD1 (5 bases). This CDR3 has 13 amino acids. The germline CDR1 and CDR2 sequences are SGHNT and YYREEE (reference sequence). The V end was cut by 4 bases, the J end by 3 bases, with 8 bases between. CDR3 protein: CASSPTGGNTIYF. For the CDR3, the DNA is TGTGCCAGCAGCCCAACAGGTGGAAACACCATATATTTT.

J is TRBJ1-5 and V is TRBV27; weak D call: TRBD1 (6 bases). The CDR3 has 14 amino acids. Trimming removed 6 bases from V and 5 bases from J, with 14 bases in between. The germline gives CDR1 MNHEY, CDR2 SMNVEV (reference sequence). The CDR3 bases are TGTGCCAGCAGCTCTACAGGGTTGTATCAGCCCCAGCATTTT. This sequence encodes CASSSTGLYQPQHF.

In nucleotides, the CDR3 is TGTGCCACCAGCAGAGATAGGAACAGGGTCTATGGCTACACCTTC. Amino acids: CATSRDRNRVYGYTF. This sequence joins TRBV15 and TRBJ1-2; a weak D match, TRBD1 (6 bases). V was clipped by 0 bases and J by 4 bases, with 12 bases between them. CDR1 LNHNV and CDR2 YYDKDF come from the germline V gene (reference sequence). This CDR3 contains 15 residues.

The chain combines TRBV7-2 with TRBJ2-3; 14 bases align to TRBD2. From germline, CDR1 is SGHTA and CDR2 FQGNSA. There are 16 residues in the CDR3. V gave up 5 bases and J gave up 3 bases; unmatched junction bases: 4. The CDR3 sequence is CASSPRLAGGTDTQYF. The CDR3 nucleotides read TGTGCCAGCAGCCCCAGACTAGCGGGGGGGACAGATACGCAGTATTTT.

This sequence joins TRBV5-1 and TRBJ1-1, with D maybe TRBD1 (6 bases). Germline V gene sequence: CDR1 SGHRS, CDR2 YFSETQ. CDR3 length: 13 residues. Trimming pared 0 bases from V and 7 bases from J, leaving 10 bases between. CDR3 amino acids: CASSLVGQIEAFF. Here the CDR3 DNA reads TGCGCCAGCAGCTTGGTAGGACAGATTGAAGCTTTCTTT.

The chain carries TRBV7-9 and TRBJ1-1; 9 bases map to TRBD1. The germline CDR1 and CDR2 sequences are SEHNR and FQNEAQ (reference sequence). J lost 4 bases, V lost 5 bases, and 5 bases had no gene match. The CDR3 sequence is 14 residues long. In DNA form, the CDR3 reads TGTGCCAGCAGCAATACAGGGGGCCTCACTGAAGCTTTCTTT. Its protein product is CASSNTGGLTEAFF.

The chain couples TRBV6-2 or TRBV6-3 to TRBJ2-2, with a tentative D call TRBD2 (5 bases). Deletions cut 7 bases from V and 5 bases from J, with 17 bases between. The length of the CDR3 is 15 residues. The V gene's germline CDR1 is MNHEY and CDR2 SVGEGT. CDR3 sequence: CASTPGLLGTGELFF. The CDR3 nucleotides are TGTGCCAGCACCCCAGGACTCCTCGGAACCGGGGAGCTGTTTTTT.

This clone was observed once. The rearrangement uses TRBV5-4 and TRBJ2-2; 9 bases map to TRBD1. V gave up 0 bases and J gave up 4 bases; unmatched junction bases: 1. The germline gives CDR1 SGHNT, CDR2 YYREEE (reference sequence). This CDR3 region has 15 residues. The CDR3 sequence is CASSLGDRVTGELFF. In DNA, the CDR3 is TGTGCCAGCAGCTTGGGGGACAGGGTCACCGGGGAGCTGTTTTTT. The whole variable domain, remainder taken from reference TRBV5-4 and TRBJ2-2, is ETGVTQSPTHLIKTRGQQVTLRCSSQSGHNTVSWYQQALGQGPQFIFQYYREEENGRGNFPPRFSGLQFPNYSSELNVNALELDDSALYLCASSLGDRVTGELFFGEGSRLTVL.

This clone has a single count. The V call is TRBV5-1, the J call TRBJ2-3; 10 bases fit TRBD2. The CDR3 length is 15 residues. Looked up from germline, CDR1 is SGHRS and CDR2 is YFSETQ. The V and J ends lost 2 bases and 4 bases, in that order; junction bases with no gene match: 4. Here the CDR3 reads CASSLAGGPADTQYF. In DNA, the CDR3 is TGCGCCAGCAGCTTAGCGGGAGGGCCGGCAGATACGCAGTATTTT.

This clone appeared a few times. The gene calls are TRBV4-2 and TRBJ1-1, with TRBD1 as a possible D gene (5 bases). CDR3 length equals 15 residues. Trimming took off 4 bases at V and 5 bases at J, with 17 bases between the two ends. Per germline, CDR1 LGHNA and CDR2 YNFKEQ. The CDR3 bases are TGTGCCAGCAGCCCCTACCCCGACAGCTCGACTGAAGCTTTCTTT. Residues: CASSPYPDSSTEAFF.